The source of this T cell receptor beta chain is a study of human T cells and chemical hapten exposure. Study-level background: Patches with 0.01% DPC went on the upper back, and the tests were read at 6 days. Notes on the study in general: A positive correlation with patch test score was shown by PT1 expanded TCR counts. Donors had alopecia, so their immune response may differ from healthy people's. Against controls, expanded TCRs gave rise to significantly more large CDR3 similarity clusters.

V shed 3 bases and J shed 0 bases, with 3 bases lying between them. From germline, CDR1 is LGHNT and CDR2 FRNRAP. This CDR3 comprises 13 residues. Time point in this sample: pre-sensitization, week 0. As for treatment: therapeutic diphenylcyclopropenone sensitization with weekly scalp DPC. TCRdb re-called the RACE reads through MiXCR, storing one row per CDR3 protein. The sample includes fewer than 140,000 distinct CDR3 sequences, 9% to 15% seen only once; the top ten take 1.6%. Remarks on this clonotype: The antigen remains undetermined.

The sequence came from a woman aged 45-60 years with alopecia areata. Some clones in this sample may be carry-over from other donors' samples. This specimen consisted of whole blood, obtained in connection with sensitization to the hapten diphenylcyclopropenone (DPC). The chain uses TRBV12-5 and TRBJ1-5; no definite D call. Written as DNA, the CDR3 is TGTGCTAGTGGTTTCGATAGCAATCAGCCCCAGCATTTT. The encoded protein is CASGFDSNQPQHF.